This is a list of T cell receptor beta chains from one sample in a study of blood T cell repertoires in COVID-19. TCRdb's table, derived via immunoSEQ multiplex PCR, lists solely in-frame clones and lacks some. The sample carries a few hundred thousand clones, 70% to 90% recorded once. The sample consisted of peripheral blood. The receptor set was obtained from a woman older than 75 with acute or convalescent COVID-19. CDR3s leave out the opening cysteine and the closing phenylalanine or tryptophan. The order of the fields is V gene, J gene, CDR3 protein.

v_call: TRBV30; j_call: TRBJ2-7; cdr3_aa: AWSKWGLSYEQY
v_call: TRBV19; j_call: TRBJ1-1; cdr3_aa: ASSSTGSLSAEAF
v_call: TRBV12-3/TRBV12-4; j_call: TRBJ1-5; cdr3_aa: ASSFPPLPQH
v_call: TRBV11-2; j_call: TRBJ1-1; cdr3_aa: ASPGGGTPDPDTEAF
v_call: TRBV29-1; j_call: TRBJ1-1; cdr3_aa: SVAQQENTEAF
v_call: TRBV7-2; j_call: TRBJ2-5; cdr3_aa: ASSLAPTRGPEY
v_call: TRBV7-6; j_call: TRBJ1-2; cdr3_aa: ASSGLGSGSGGYT
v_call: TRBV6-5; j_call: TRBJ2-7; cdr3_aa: ASTGSSYEQY
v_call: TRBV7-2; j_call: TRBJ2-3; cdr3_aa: ASSFTGRGGQSTQY
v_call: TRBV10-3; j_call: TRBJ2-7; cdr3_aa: AIRGLEGSSYEQY
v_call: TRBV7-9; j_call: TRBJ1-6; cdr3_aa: ASSLGTGTKNSPLH
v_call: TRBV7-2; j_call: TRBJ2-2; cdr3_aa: ASSSGQGYGELF
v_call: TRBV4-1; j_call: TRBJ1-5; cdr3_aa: ASSQGGTQGTQPQH
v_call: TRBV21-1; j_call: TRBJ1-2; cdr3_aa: ASSMLGIPNYGYT